Listed here are 30 T cell receptor beta chains from one sample, sequenced in a study of cytomegalovirus exposure and HLA in healthy donors. Assay used: immunoSEQ multiplex PCR; TCRdb lists only in-frame clones, some missing. The sample holds under 140,000 clones, roughly 90% seen once. Sequencing was done on a sample of PBMCs. The origin of the receptors is a woman aged 25 to 45 in good health and CMV-seropositive.

This sequence joins TRBV2 and TRBJ1-2; maybe TRBD1 (6 bases). V shed 6 bases and J shed 4 bases, with 9 bases lying between them. Germline loops: CDR1 SNHLY, CDR2 FYNNEI. The CDR3 spans 12 residues. The CDR3: CASSRGGYGYTF. The CDR3 nucleotides are TGTGCCAGCAGCAGAGGGGGCTATGGCTACACCTTC. The full variable domain, in which reference TRBV2 and TRBJ1-2 provide the parts outside the CDR3, is EPEVTQTPSHQVTQMGQEVILRCVPISNHLYFYWYRQILGQKVEFLVSFYNNEISEKSEIFDDQFSVERPDGSNFTLKIRSTKLEDSAMYFCASSRGGYGYTFGSGTRLTVV.

The chain couples TRBV28 to TRBJ1-1, with 7 nucleotides matching TRBD1. The germline V gene encodes CDR1 MDHEN and CDR2 SYDVKM. The CDR3 is 14 amino acids. With 5 bases clipped from V and 1 base from J, the junction kept 4 bases outside the gene matches. CDR3 nucleotide sequence: TGTGCCAGCAGTCCGGGACAGTCGAACACTGAAGCTTTCTTT. Translating it yields CASSPGQSNTEAFF. The full variable domain, with the rest looked up from reference TRBV28 and TRBJ1-1, is DVKVTQSSRYLVKRTGEKVFLECVQDMDHENMFWYRQDPGLGLRLIYFSYDVKMKEKGDIPEGYSVSREKKERFSLILESASTNQTSMYLCASSPGQSNTEAFFGQGTRLTVV.

The chain carries TRBV20-1 and TRBJ1-2; D might be TRBD1 (5 bases). The CDR3 sequence is 11 residues long. Germline CDR1 reads DFQATT; CDR2 reads SNEGSKA (reference sequence). The V gene lost 3 bases and the J gene lost 8 bases, with 10 bases spanning the gap. The CDR3 protein is CSARQGMGYTF. CDR3 sequence (DNA): TGCAGTGCTAGGCAGGGAATGGGCTACACCTTC.

The chain links TRBV4-2 to TRBJ2-7, with a weak D call TRBD1 (6 bases). CDR1 and CDR2 from the germline V gene are LGHNA and YNFKEQ. The CDR3 loop spans 13 amino acids. The germline V and J ends were trimmed by 1 base and 5 bases, with 9 bases remaining between them. The CDR3 here is CASSQGQVDEQYF. The CDR3 DNA is TGTGCCAGCAGCCAAGGACAGGTGGACGAGCAGTACTTC.

The J gene is TRBJ2-2, the V gene TRBV6-1, with D possibly being TRBD1 (6 bases). V was clipped by 3 bases and J by 2 bases, with 10 bases between them. This CDR3 has 15 residues. Germline CDR1 MNHNS, CDR2 SASEGT. The CDR3 reads CASSERQANTGELFF. DNA of the CDR3: TGTGCCAGCAGTGAGAGACAGGCAAACACCGGGGAGCTGTTTTTT.

V and J are TRBV12-5 and TRBJ2-5; 12 bases fit TRBD2. The trim removed 2 bases at V and 6 bases at J, leaving 4 bases unmatched. The CDR3 loop spans 15 amino acids. Looked up from germline, CDR1 is LGHNT and CDR2 is FRNRAP. Written as DNA, the CDR3 is TGTGCTAGTGGTTTGCTAGCGGGGGGGCGTCAGACCCAGTACTTC. Its translation: CASGLLAGGRQTQYF.

The V gene is TRBV2, the J gene TRBJ2-7; 7 bases map to TRBD2. Looked up from germline, CDR1 is SNHLY and CDR2 is FYNNEI. This CDR3 has 13 residues. The ends lost 4 bases at V and 3 bases at J; junction bases unmatched: 3. CDR3 region: CASSAGTIYEQYF. DNA for the CDR3: TGTGCCAGCAGTGCCGGGACTATCTACGAGCAGTACTTC. The full variable domain, in which reference TRBV2 and TRBJ2-7 provide the parts outside the CDR3, is EPEVTQTPSHQVTQMGQEVILRCVPISNHLYFYWYRQILGQKVEFLVSFYNNEISEKSEIFDDQFSVERPDGSNFTLKIRSTKLEDSAMYFCASSAGTIYEQYFGPGTRLTVT.

In DNA form, the CDR3 reads TGTGCCAGCAGTGGCGGCGGCCACCGCAACTATGGCTACACCTTC. Encoded protein: CASSGGGHRNYGYTF. The chain is built from TRBV2 and TRBJ1-2; unclear D gene. Deletions cut 4 bases from V and 2 bases from J, with 14 bases between. The CDR3 loop spans 15 amino acids. Germline lookup yields CDR1 SNHLY and CDR2 FYNNEI.

V is TRBV5-1 and J is TRBJ2-3; 12 nucleotides align to TRBD2. V lost 0 bases and J lost 6; bases outside the gene matches: 8. Germline values: CDR1 SGHRS, CDR2 YFSETQ. This CDR3 is 17 amino acids long. The CDR3 DNA reads TGCGCCAGCAGCTTGGCCCGGCTAGCGGGGGGGGCTGATACGCAGTATTTT. Amino acids: CASSLARLAGGADTQYF.

The chain carries TRBV10-2 and TRBJ1-5, with a tentative D call TRBD1 (5 bases). CDR3 size: 16 residues. Germline V lookup: CDR1 WSHSY, CDR2 SAAADI. Trimming pared 6 bases from V and 1 base from J, leaving 16 bases between. For the CDR3, the DNA is TGCGCCAGCAGCCCGGGGGGGGTTCAGAGCAATCAGCCCCAGCATTTT. Translated: CASSPGGVQSNQPQHF.

This clone was recorded only once. V and J are TRBV19 and TRBJ1-5, with 9 bases aligning to TRBD1. Germline V CDR1 and CDR2: LNHDA, SQIVND (reference sequence). CDR3 size: 17 residues. V was pared by 2 bases and J by 8 bases, with 13 bases of the junction left unmatched. CDR3 amino acids: CASSIQVGTGTTEPQHF. The CDR3 DNA reads TGTGCCAGTAGTATACAGGTTGGGACAGGGACCACGGAGCCCCAGCATTTT.

The chain couples TRBV9 to TRBJ2-5, with TRBD1 matching over 10 bases. There are 16 residues in the CDR3. The V segment lost 4 bases and the J segment 5 bases; nucleotides outside the gene matches: 11. Germline CDR1 and CDR2: SGDLS and YYNGEE. The CDR3 region has the DNA TGTGCCAGCAGCTCCGACAGGGGGCGCGTCGGGGAGACCCAGTACTTC. Its protein product is CASSSDRGRVGETQYF. Full variable domain (remainder filled in from reference TRBV9 and TRBJ2-5): DSGVTQTPKHLITATGQRVTLRCSPRSGDLSVYWYQQSLDQGLQFLIQYYNGEERAKGNILERFSAQQFPDLHSELNLSSLELGDSALYFCASSSDRGRVGETQYFGPGTRLLVL.

This rearrangement joins TRBV18 to TRBJ1-4; D call uncertain. The CDR3 runs to 15 residues. The germline V and J ends were trimmed by 2 bases and 8 bases, with 15 bases remaining between them. CDR1 is KGHSH and CDR2 is LQKENI in the germline V gene. The DNA of the CDR3 is TGTGCCAGCTCACCAATCTCGGGGATAGGCGAAAAACTGTTTTTT. It translates to CASSPISGIGEKLFF.

V is TRBV6-4 and J is TRBJ1-5; a possible D gene is TRBD1 (6 bases). This CDR3 has 14 amino acids. Germline loops: CDR1 MRHNA, CDR2 SNTAGT. The germline V and J ends were trimmed by 8 bases and 5 bases, with 16 bases remaining between them. In DNA, the CDR3 is TGTGCCAGCGGGGAGGACAGCGGGGATCAGCCCCAGCATTTT. This gives the protein CASGEDSGDQPQHF.

CDR3 nucleotides: TGTGCCTGGAGTGTAATCGACTGGGGCAGCTCTGGAAACACCATATATTTT. Protein: CAWSVIDWGSSGNTIYF. The V gene is TRBV30, the J gene TRBJ1-3; D may be TRBD1 (5 bases). Per the germline V gene, CDR1 is GTSNPN and CDR2 is SVGIG (reference sequence). V lost 0 bases and J 0 bases, leaving 15 bases between the germline ends. The CDR3 totals 17 residues.

This sequence joins TRBV18 and TRBJ2-3; 16 bases align to TRBD2. V shed 3 bases, J shed 4 bases, and the junction held 10 bases outside the gene matches. The germline CDR1 and CDR2 sequences are KGHSH and LQKENI. The CDR3 contains 19 residues. The chain's CDR3 is CASSPVPGLAGGPADTQYF. The CDR3 region has the DNA TGTGCCAGCTCACCCGTCCCGGGACTAGCGGGGGGGCCGGCAGATACGCAGTATTTT.

A few counts support this clone. V usage is TRBV6-5 and J usage is TRBJ2-2; 7 positions match TRBD1. J lost 6 bases, V lost 7 bases, and 5 bases had no gene match. The germline V gene has CDR1 MNHEY and CDR2 SVGAGI. The CDR3 has 13 amino acids. The CDR3 reads CASTRTGPGELFF. The CDR3 nucleotides read TGTGCCAGCACCCGGACAGGACCCGGGGAGCTGTTTTTT.

This chain uses TRBV5-6 with TRBJ2-5; 12 bases are shared with TRBD2. The V segment lost 4 bases and the J segment 9 bases; nucleotides outside the gene matches: 13. This CDR3 comprises 16 residues. The germline V gene has CDR1 SGHDT and CDR2 YYEEEE. The CDR3 nucleotides read TGTGCCAGCAGCCCGGACGCTAGCGGGGGGGCAAGGTCCCAGTACTTC. Amino acid sequence: CASSPDASGGARSQYF.

The V and J genes are TRBV4-1 and TRBJ1-4; possibly TRBD1 for D (6 bases). Trimming removed 4 bases at V and 3 bases at J, with 12 bases between. Per the germline V gene, CDR1 is MGHRA and CDR2 is YSYEKL. This CDR3 is 15 amino acids long. For the CDR3, the DNA is TGCGCCAGCAGCCTAACGGGACACCCTAATGAAAAACTGTTTTTT. It codes for CASSLTGHPNEKLFF.

A few counts support this clone. The J gene is TRBJ2-1, the V gene TRBV5-6; D is possibly TRBD2 (6 bases). Germline CDR1 SGHDT, CDR2 YYEEEE. The germline V and J ends were trimmed by 4 bases and 10 bases, with 9 bases remaining between them. The CDR3 extends over 11 amino acids. The CDR3 reads CASSDSGEQFF. The CDR3 region has the DNA TGTGCCAGCAGCGATAGCGGAGAGCAGTTCTTC. The whole variable domain, remainder taken from reference TRBV5-6 and TRBJ2-1, is DAGVTQSPTHLIKTRGQQVTLRCSPKSGHDTVSWYQQALGQGPQFIFQYYEEEERQRGNFPDRFSGHQFPNYSSELNVNALLLGDSALYLCASSDSGEQFFGPGTRLTVL.

The chain uses TRBV2 and TRBJ1-1, with TRBD1 matching 7 bases. Germline V gene sequence: CDR1 SNHLY, CDR2 FYNNEI. The V and J ends lost 2 bases and 4 bases, in that order; junction bases with no gene match: 4. The CDR3 is made up of 14 amino acids. The CDR3 spells CASSETGAGTEAFF. DNA of the CDR3: TGTGCCAGCAGTGAAACAGGGGCAGGCACTGAAGCTTTCTTT.

The chain uses TRBV30 and TRBJ2-5; possibly TRBD2 for D (6 bases). V lost 0 bases and J 5 bases, leaving 16 bases between the germline ends. This CDR3 contains 15 residues. Germline-derived CDR1 and CDR2 are GTSNPN and SVGIG (reference sequence). DNA of the CDR3: TGTGCCTGGAGTGTAGGAGGAGGGGTAATGGAGACCCAGTACTTC. Translating it yields CAWSVGGGVMETQYF.

The sample holds one count of this clone. This sequence joins TRBV5-1 and TRBJ2-2; D is perhaps TRBD2 (5 bases). V gave up 4 bases and J gave up 1 base, with 11 bases separating them. The CDR3 spans 15 residues. The germline V gene encodes CDR1 SGHRS and CDR2 YFSETQ. The CDR3 spells CASSPIRGNTGELFF. CDR3 sequence (DNA): TGCGCCAGCAGCCCAATACGGGGGAACACCGGGGAGCTGTTTTTT.

The chain links TRBV4-2 to TRBJ1-6; maybe TRBD1 (5 bases). This CDR3 comprises 15 residues. Trimming stripped 3 bases from V and 6 bases from J, with 12 bases between. The germline CDR1 and CDR2 sequences are LGHNA and YNFKEQ. CDR3 in DNA: TGTGCCAGCAGCCACACGACAGAACTTAATTCACCCCTCCACTTT. Translation gives CASSHTTELNSPLHF.

V gene TRBV18 combines with J gene TRBJ1-1; no definite D call. The CDR3 is 14 residues long. Per the germline V gene, CDR1 is KGHSH and CDR2 is LQKENI. Trimming took 2 bases from V and 4 from J, leaving 11 bases between them. Here the CDR3 reads CASSPKTLSTEAFF. DNA for the CDR3: TGTGCCAGCTCACCAAAGACACTTAGCACTGAAGCTTTCTTT.

The chain combines TRBV7-9 with TRBJ2-5, with 15 bases aligning to TRBD2. Germline V CDR1 and CDR2: SEHNR, FQNEAQ (reference sequence). The CDR3 sequence is 17 residues long. J was trimmed by 0 bases and V by 5 bases; bases with no gene match: 4. CDR3 nucleotide sequence: TGTGCCAGCAGCACCGGACTAGCGGGGGGGTACCAAGAGACCCAGTACTTC. This encodes CASSTGLAGGYQETQYF.

The J gene is TRBJ1-3, the V gene TRBV10-2; 10 nucleotides align to TRBD1. Germline V gene lookup returns CDR1 WSHSY and CDR2 SAAADI. Germline trimming cut 4 bases from V and 1 base from J; bases unmatched to any gene: 4. The CDR3 loop spans 16 amino acids. CDR3 residues: CASSGPGQGSGNTIYF. The CDR3 DNA reads as TGCGCCAGCAGTGGGCCGGGACAGGGGTCTGGAAACACCATATATTTT.

The CDR3, as DNA: TGTGCCAGCAGGACAGGGGGGTCCGGCGAGCAGTACTTC. This codes for CASRTGGSGEQYF. V is TRBV2 and J is TRBJ2-7; 9 positions agree with TRBD1. Germline loops: CDR1 SNHLY, CDR2 FYNNEI. This CDR3 is 13 amino acids long. J lost 6 bases, V lost 6 bases, and 6 bases had no gene match.

V gene TRBV27 combines with J gene TRBJ2-1; the match to TRBD1 covers 8 bases. Germline V lookup: CDR1 MNHEY, CDR2 SMNVEV (reference sequence). V trimming: 4 bases; J trimming: 6 bases; junction bases outside the gene matches: 8. The CDR3 spans 15 residues. The CDR3 coding sequence is TGTGCCAGCAGTTACGACAGGGGTACAAGCAATGAGCAGTTCTTC. It translates to CASSYDRGTSNEQFF.

This sequence joins TRBV5-4 and TRBJ2-7, with TRBD2 as a possible D gene (6 bases). The V end was cut by 1 base, the J end by 1 base, with 18 bases between. This CDR3 comprises 17 residues. The germline gives CDR1 SGHNT, CDR2 YYREEE (reference sequence). The CDR3 nucleotides are TGTGCCAGCAGCTTGCTTCCGCCAAGGGGACTGTCCTACGAGCAGTACTTC. Its protein product is CASSLLPPRGLSYEQYF.